The entry below gives a single TCR beta chain sequence along with its context. Other DNA sequences in the sample encode the same CDR3. This record comes from a study of blood T cell repertoires in COVID-19. Overall study: Samples representing acute and convalescent COVID-19 were sourced from the United States, Italy and Spain. T cells, B-cell-depleted T cells, or PBMCs supplied cDNA or gDNA.

The germline V gene encodes CDR1 SGHNT and CDR2 YYREEE (reference sequence). V was pared by 3 bases and J by 4 bases, with 5 bases of the junction left unmatched. The CDR3 runs to 16 residues. Original analysis: How many nucleated cells were present was estimated from reference gene primer amplification. The table came from immunoSEQ multiplex PCR; TCRdb's copy has only in-frame clones and leaves some out. Clone size and the V and J calls come from that table; the DNA yielded D and trimming. This table has about 180,000 clones, more than 75% appearing once. Followed over time, Seattle patients had been enrolled while infection was active.

The TCR was taken from an older person with COVID-19, enrolled during active disease. Sequenced sample: peripheral blood. The V gene is TRBV5-4, the J gene TRBJ2-5; 14 bases line up with TRBD2. The CDR3 spells CASSSGLAGGSETQYF. The CDR3 nucleotides are TGTGCCAGCAGCTCCGGACTAGCGGGGGGTTCAGAGACCCAGTACTTC.